The clone carrying this TCR beta chain has ten or more counts. In TCRdb, the 5' RACE reads were re-called with MiXCR into one record per CDR3 protein. The repertoire holds tens of thousands of distinct CDR3 sequences, over 15% seen once, with under 3% in the top ten. Naive CD4+ T cells were purified with Tregs depleted by CD25. The CDR3 runs to 23 residues. V trimming: 4 bases; J trimming: 0 bases; junction bases outside the gene matches: 21. Germline V gene data show CDR1 as SGHTA and CDR2 as FQGNSA. The chain uses TRBV7-2 and TRBJ2-7, with 16 bases aligning to TRBD2. The sequence derives from a female donor with breast cancer. The sequenced sample consisted of naive CD4+ T cells sorted from blood. Specified subset: naive CD4+ T cells, CD4+CD45RA+CD25-. This chain's CDR3 is CASSSSGDRGTSGGVFPSYEQYF. As DNA, the CDR3 is TGTGCCAGCAGCTCGTCCGGTGATAGGGGGACTAGCGGGGGGGTTTTCCCCTCCTACGAGCAGTACTTC.